One and the same sample provided the 12 T cell receptor beta chains below, sequenced in a study of cytomegalovirus exposure and HLA in healthy donors. PCR was performed using 60 Vbeta and 13 Jbeta primers. The repertoire was sequenced with immunoSEQ multiplex PCR; TCRdb's copy has only in-frame clones and lacks some. The sample has around 200,000 clones, roughly 80% seen once. Sequencing was done on a sample of PBMCs. These receptors originate from a girl aged 2 to 10 in good health and CMV-seronegative.

V gene TRBV9 combines with J gene TRBJ1-4; 7 positions match TRBD1. CDR3 length: 14 residues. Germline V gene data show CDR1 as SGDLS and CDR2 as YYNGEE. The junction had 9 bases not matched to a gene; V was cut back by 5 bases and J by 8 bases. The CDR3 DNA follows: TGTGCCAGCAGTTCTCCAGGGGGAGGAGAAAAACTGTTTTTT. Its protein product is CASSSPGGGEKLFF.

J is TRBJ2-7 and V is TRBV5-6; the match to TRBD2 covers 8 bases. The trim removed 3 bases at V and 3 bases at J, leaving 11 bases unmatched. The V gene's germline CDR1 is SGHDT and CDR2 YYEEEE. This CDR3 has 16 amino acids. CDR3 loop: CASSYRGSGSIYEQYF. The CDR3 DNA reads TGTGCCAGCAGCTACCGAGGAAGCGGGAGTATCTACGAGCAGTACTTC.

The chain uses TRBV2 and TRBJ2-5, with 12 bases aligning to TRBD2. Losses at the gene ends were 3 bases for V and 9 bases for J; bases not matched to a gene: 5. CDR1 and CDR2 from the germline V gene are SNHLY and FYNNEI. This CDR3 is 14 amino acids long. The CDR3 DNA reads as TGTGCCAGCAGTGAGCAGACTAGCGGGGGCTCCCAGTACTTC. Amino acids: CASSEQTSGGSQYF.

V is TRBV5-1 and J is TRBJ1-6, with 7 bases aligning to TRBD1. V was pared by 4 bases and J by 6 bases, with 4 bases of the junction left unmatched. CDR1 and CDR2 (germline): SGHRS, YFSETQ. There are 14 residues in the CDR3. CDR3 protein: CASSVGQLNSPLHF. CDR3 bases: TGCGCCAGCAGCGTGGGACAGCTTAATTCACCCCTCCACTTT.

The V gene is TRBV9, the J gene TRBJ2-3; 14 bases agree with TRBD2. V was clipped by 3 bases and J by 2 bases; unmatched bases: 11. The CDR3 is made up of 19 amino acids. Germline CDR1 and CDR2: SGDLS and YYNGEE. The CDR3 sequence: CASSANQGLAGAFTDTQYF. CDR3 in DNA: TGTGCCAGCAGCGCCAATCAGGGACTAGCGGGGGCATTCACAGATACGCAGTATTTT.

On this clone: Germline is not matched at one junction end, which may reflect a read error. V usage is TRBV7-9 and J usage is TRBJ2-1; TRBD2 agrees at 7 bases. Germline assignment: CDR1 SEHNR and CDR2 FQNEAQ (reference sequence). The length of the CDR3 is 12 residues. CDR3 coding DNA: TGTTCCAGCAGCCAGCGGGGCAATGAGCAGTTCTTC. Translating it yields CSSSQRGNEQFF.

The chain recombines TRBV6-5 with TRBJ1-4, with D tentatively TRBD1 (6 bases). V was pared by 6 bases and J by 3 bases, with 11 bases between. The CDR3 runs to 14 residues. From germline, CDR1 is MNHEY and CDR2 SVGAGI. The chain's CDR3 is CASSRDIPNEKLFF. As DNA, the CDR3 is TGTGCCAGCAGCCGGGACATACCTAATGAAAAACTGTTTTTT.

The V gene is TRBV18, the J gene TRBJ2-1; 9 bases agree with TRBD1. This CDR3 region has 16 residues. Per germline, CDR1 KGHSH and CDR2 LQKENI. With 3 bases clipped from V and 0 bases from J, the junction kept 3 bases outside the gene matches. The chain's CDR3 is CASSPGTGHSYNEQFF. CDR3 nucleotides: TGTGCCAGCTCACCTGGGACAGGGCACTCCTACAATGAGCAGTTCTTC.

The chain combines TRBV5-1 with TRBJ2-1; D gene ambiguous. Per the germline V gene, CDR1 is SGHRS and CDR2 is YFSETQ. Trimming took 0 bases from V and 6 from J, leaving 10 bases between them. The CDR3 length is 14 residues. This CDR3 is CASSLGQASNEQFF. The CDR3 nucleotides read TGCGCCAGCAGCTTGGGGCAGGCCAGCAATGAGCAGTTCTTC. The variable domain in full, completed from reference TRBV5-1 and TRBJ2-1, reads KAGVTQTPRYLIKTRGQQVTLSCSPISGHRSVSWYQQTPGQGLQFLFEYFSETQRNKGNFPGRFSGRQFSNSRSEMNVSTLELGDSALYLCASSLGQASNEQFFGPGTRLTVL.

The chain has TRBV6-4 and TRBJ2-2, with TRBD1 matching over 9 bases. This CDR3 is 17 amino acids long. Germline CDR1 is MRHNA and CDR2 is SNTAGT. V dropped 0 bases and J dropped 0; count of bases not matched to a gene: 2. This CDR3 reads CASSDSRQGANTGELFF. In nucleotides, the CDR3 is TGTGCCAGCAGTGACTCCAGACAGGGGGCGAACACCGGGGAGCTGTTTTTT.

The CDR3 reads CASSKILRMNTEAFF. The DNA of the CDR3 is TGTGCCAGCAGCAAGATACTACGGATGAACACTGAAGCTTTCTTT. V and J are TRBV21-1 and TRBJ1-1. TRBV21-1 is described as a pseudogene. This CDR3 is built from 15 residues.

This clone was observed a handful of times. V and J are TRBV10-1 and TRBJ2-7; no definite D call. V lost 0 bases, J lost 3 bases, and 6 bases lay in between. The V gene's germline CDR1 is WNHNN and CDR2 SYGVQD (reference sequence). The CDR3 loop spans 13 amino acids. CDR3: CASSESPGYEQYF. CDR3 sequence (DNA): TGCGCCAGCAGTGAGTCCCCGGGCTACGAGCAGTACTTC.